The rows below give T cell receptor beta chains drawn from one sample of a study of T-cell reconstitution after alpha-beta-depleted transplantation in children. TCRdb independently ran MiXCR on the PCR reads; one entry per CDR3 protein. The sample has hundreds of thousands of distinct CDR3 sequences; approximately 8% are singletons. This material consisted of PBMCs, mostly from graft donor cells, taken 180 days after TCRalphabeta/CD19-depleted stem cell transplant. The receptors here all came from a male patient aged 5 to 17 who had a stem cell transplant for acute lymphoblastic leukemia, so the T cells may come from the graft donor. Each CDR3 is given with its conserved first and last residue. D genes are given only for firm matches. Size tells how often a clone was seen (once, few, many) or the class of an expanded clone, and some rows leave it out.

clone size: few
V gene: TRBV3-1
D gene: NA
J gene: TRBJ2-7
CDR3 protein: CASSQGTVPGAYEQYF
CDR3 DNA: TGTGCCAGCAGCCAAGGGACAGTGCCGGGGGCCTACGAGCAGTACTTC

clone size: few
V gene: TRBV12-3/TRBV12-4
D gene: TRBD1
J gene: TRBJ1-3
CDR3 protein: CASRKAGGAEGNTIYF
CDR3 DNA: TGTGCCAGCAGGAAAGCAGGGGGCGCAGAAGGAAACACCATATATTTT

clone size: NA
V gene: TRBV28
D gene: NA
J gene: TRBJ1-1
CDR3 protein: CASNLSTLKAEAFF
CDR3 DNA: TGTGCCAGCAATTTGAGTACCCTGAAAGCTGAAGCTTTCTTT

clone size: many
V gene: TRBV7-3
D gene: NA
J gene: TRBJ2-3
CDR3 protein: CASALPLGGGEDTQYF
CDR3 DNA: TGTGCCAGCGCCCTCCCCCTGGGGGGGGGCGAAGATACGCAGTATTTT

clone size: many
V gene: TRBV10-3
D gene: NA
J gene: TRBJ2-3
CDR3 protein: CAISGDFTDTQYF
CDR3 DNA: TGTGCCATCAGTGGGGACTTCACAGATACGCAGTATTTT

clone size: many
V gene: TRBV3-1
D gene: NA
J gene: TRBJ2-7
CDR3 protein: CASSQLGNEQYF
CDR3 DNA: TGTGCCAGCAGCCAATTGGGGAACGAGCAGTACTTC

clone size: many
V gene: TRBV28
D gene: NA
J gene: TRBJ2-7
CDR3 protein: CASSYRVTYEQYF
CDR3 DNA: TGTGCCAGCAGTTACAGGGTAACCTACGAGCAGTACTTC

clone size: many
V gene: TRBV6-5
D gene: TRBD1
J gene: TRBJ2-7
CDR3 protein: CASSYDQGEFYEQYF
CDR3 DNA: TGTGCCAGCAGTTACGATCAGGGGGAGTTCTACGAGCAGTACTTC

clone size: many
V gene: TRBV15
D gene: NA
J gene: TRBJ1-2
CDR3 protein: CATSSRTAADLAEGYTF
CDR3 DNA: TGTGCCACCAGCAGCCGGACGGCGGCCGATTTAGCGGAAGGCTACACCTTC

clone size: many
V gene: TRBV24-1
D gene: NA
J gene: TRBJ2-2
CDR3 protein: CATSDVVGELFF
CDR3 DNA: TGTGCCACCAGTGACGTGGTAGGGGAGCTGTTTTTT

clone size: many
V gene: TRBV6-2/TRBV6-3
D gene: NA
J gene: TRBJ2-7
CDR3 protein: CASSRPTYEQYF
CDR3 DNA: TGTGCCAGCAGCCGCCCAACCTACGAGCAGTACTTC

clone size: few
V gene: TRBV9
D gene: NA
J gene: TRBJ1-2
CDR3 protein: CASSAETRISGYTF
CDR3 DNA: TGTGCCAGCAGCGCCGAGACCCGGATCTCGGGCTACACCTTC

clone size: many
V gene: TRBV5-5
D gene: NA
J gene: TRBJ2-7
CDR3 protein: CASSLRGGEGHEQYF
CDR3 DNA: TGTGCCAGCAGCTTACGGGGAGGAGAGGGCCACGAGCAGTACTTC

clone size: many
V gene: TRBV7-6
D gene: NA
J gene: TRBJ2-6
CDR3 protein: CASSLGRSRGANVLTF
CDR3 DNA: TGTGCCAGCAGCTTAGGGCGGTCAAGAGGGGCCAACGTCCTGACTTTC

clone size: many
V gene: TRBV7-3
D gene: TRBD2
J gene: TRBJ2-1
CDR3 protein: CASSLKGRGGRSRGTYNEQFF
CDR3 DNA: TGTGCCAGCAGCTTAAAGGGCCGGGGCGGGAGGAGCCGGGGAACCTACAATGAGCAGTTCTTC

clone size: many
V gene: TRBV3-1
D gene: NA
J gene: TRBJ2-2
CDR3 protein: CASSLLGLGELFF
CDR3 DNA: TGTGCCAGCAGCCTGCTGGGGCTTGGGGAGCTGTTTTTT

clone size: many
V gene: TRBV27
D gene: TRBD1
J gene: TRBJ2-1
CDR3 protein: CASSLSRGRLNEQFF
CDR3 DNA: TGTGCCAGCAGTTTATCCAGGGGGCGATTAAATGAGCAGTTCTTC

clone size: many
V gene: TRBV27
D gene: TRBD2
J gene: TRBJ2-7
CDR3 protein: CASSSFPGLAGAYEQYF
CDR3 DNA: TGTGCCAGCAGTTCATTCCCGGGACTAGCGGGAGCTTACGAGCAGTACTTC

clone size: many
V gene: TRBV7-7
D gene: TRBD1
J gene: TRBJ2-5
CDR3 protein: CASSLGGQGRGETQYF
CDR3 DNA: TGTGCCAGCAGCTTAGGCGGACAGGGGAGGGGAGAGACCCAGTACTTC

clone size: few
V gene: TRBV11-2
D gene: TRBD2
J gene: TRBJ2-3
CDR3 protein: CASSLVLAGGWVRQDTQYF
CDR3 DNA: TGTGCCAGCAGCTTGGTACTAGCGGGGGGGTGGGTCCGGCAAGATACGCAGTATTTT

clone size: many
V gene: TRBV6-5
D gene: TRBD1
J gene: TRBJ2-7
CDR3 protein: CASSYSSSKTGTYEQYF
CDR3 DNA: TGTGCCAGCAGTTACTCGTCATCTAAGACAGGGACCTACGAGCAGTACTTC

clone size: many
V gene: TRBV7-3
D gene: NA
J gene: TRBJ2-1
CDR3 protein: CASSFAGGPQFF
CDR3 DNA: TGTGCCAGCAGCTTTGCTGGGGGGCCGCAGTTCTTC

clone size: many
V gene: TRBV4-1
D gene: NA
J gene: TRBJ2-6
CDR3 protein: CASSQEGGAGANVLTF
CDR3 DNA: TGCGCCAGCAGCCAAGAAGGTGGGGCTGGGGCCAACGTCCTGACTTTC

clone size: many
V gene: TRBV12-3/TRBV12-4
D gene: NA
J gene: TRBJ2-3
CDR3 protein: CASSLTRVTDTQYF
CDR3 DNA: TGTGCCAGCAGTTTAACACGGGTTACAGATACGCAGTATTTT

clone size: many
V gene: TRBV12-3/TRBV12-4
D gene: TRBD1
J gene: TRBJ2-1
CDR3 protein: CASRTSDRVGSYNEQFF
CDR3 DNA: TGTGCCAGCAGAACCTCTGACAGGGTAGGGTCCTACAATGAGCAGTTCTTC

clone size: many
V gene: TRBV11-2
D gene: NA
J gene: TRBJ1-1
CDR3 protein: CASSFSLKGTEAFF
CDR3 DNA: TGTGCCAGCAGCTTCAGCTTAAAGGGCACTGAAGCTTTCTTT

clone size: many
V gene: TRBV5-1
D gene: TRBD1
J gene: TRBJ2-1
CDR3 protein: CASSLGLVRDRLYNEQFF
CDR3 DNA: TGCGCCAGCAGCTTGGGCCTGGTCCGGGACAGACTTTACAATGAGCAGTTCTTC

clone size: many
V gene: TRBV7-2
D gene: TRBD2
J gene: TRBJ2-5
CDR3 protein: CASSLGLTSGQETQYF
CDR3 DNA: TGTGCCAGCAGCTTAGGCCTCACTAGCGGCCAAGAGACCCAGTACTTC

clone size: many
V gene: TRBV5-1
D gene: TRBD2
J gene: TRBJ2-1
CDR3 protein: CASSLFSGSLSYNEQFF
CDR3 DNA: TGCGCCAGCAGCTTGTTCAGCGGGAGTCTCTCCTACAATGAGCAGTTCTTC

clone size: many
V gene: TRBV29-1
D gene: NA
J gene: TRBJ2-3
CDR3 protein: CSVDPPGVRPTDTQYF
CDR3 DNA: TGCAGCGTTGACCCCCCTGGGGTCCGCCCCACAGATACGCAGTATTTT

clone size: many
V gene: TRBV27
D gene: NA
J gene: TRBJ2-1
CDR3 protein: CASSLFGRDVNEQFF
CDR3 DNA: TGTGCCAGCAGTTTATTCGGCAGGGATGTCAATGAGCAGTTCTTC

clone size: many
V gene: TRBV5-1
D gene: NA
J gene: TRBJ1-2
CDR3 protein: CASSLGDISAGYTF
CDR3 DNA: TGCGCCAGCAGCTTGGGGGACATCTCCGCTGGCTACACCTTC

clone size: many
V gene: TRBV11-2
D gene: TRBD2
J gene: TRBJ2-2
CDR3 protein: CASSSFSGRGTGELFF
CDR3 DNA: TGTGCCAGCAGCTCTTTTAGCGGGAGGGGCACCGGGGAGCTGTTTTTT

clone size: many
V gene: TRBV12-3/TRBV12-4
D gene: NA
J gene: TRBJ1-5
CDR3 protein: CASSGQFNQPQHF
CDR3 DNA: TGTGCCAGCAGTGGACAGTTTAATCAGCCCCAGCATTTT

clone size: NA
V gene: TRBV5-8
D gene: NA
J gene: TRBJ2-7
CDR3 protein: CASSPPGVPYEQYF
CDR3 DNA: TGTGCCAGCAGCCCCCCAGGGGTCCCCTACGAGCAGTACTTC

clone size: many
V gene: TRBV6-4
D gene: TRBD1
J gene: TRBJ1-4
CDR3 protein: CASSEGDRVGEKLFF
CDR3 DNA: TGTGCCAGCAGTGAGGGGGACAGGGTTGGCGAAAAACTGTTTTTT

clone size: many
V gene: TRBV14
D gene: NA
J gene: TRBJ2-5
CDR3 protein: CASSQHWVGLEETQYF
CDR3 DNA: TGTGCCAGCAGCCAACATTGGGTGGGCTTAGAAGAGACCCAGTACTTC

clone size: many
V gene: TRBV20-1
D gene: NA
J gene: TRBJ2-2
CDR3 protein: CSARRGNTGELFF
CDR3 DNA: TGCAGTGCCCGGCGGGGTAACACCGGGGAGCTGTTTTTT

clone size: many
V gene: TRBV12-3/TRBV12-4
D gene: NA
J gene: TRBJ1-4
CDR3 protein: CASSPLGGGEKLFF
CDR3 DNA: TGTGCCAGCAGTCCTCTCGGGGGCGGGGAAAAACTGTTTTTT

clone size: few
V gene: TRBV18
D gene: NA
J gene: TRBJ2-7
CDR3 protein: CASSPVTDGSYEQYF
CDR3 DNA: TGTGCCAGCTCACCTGTGACAGACGGCTCCTACGAGCAGTACTTC

clone size: many
V gene: TRBV3-1
D gene: NA
J gene: TRBJ1-1
CDR3 protein: CASSQESGGATEAFF
CDR3 DNA: TGTGCCAGCAGCCAAGAGAGTGGAGGGGCCACTGAAGCTTTCTTT